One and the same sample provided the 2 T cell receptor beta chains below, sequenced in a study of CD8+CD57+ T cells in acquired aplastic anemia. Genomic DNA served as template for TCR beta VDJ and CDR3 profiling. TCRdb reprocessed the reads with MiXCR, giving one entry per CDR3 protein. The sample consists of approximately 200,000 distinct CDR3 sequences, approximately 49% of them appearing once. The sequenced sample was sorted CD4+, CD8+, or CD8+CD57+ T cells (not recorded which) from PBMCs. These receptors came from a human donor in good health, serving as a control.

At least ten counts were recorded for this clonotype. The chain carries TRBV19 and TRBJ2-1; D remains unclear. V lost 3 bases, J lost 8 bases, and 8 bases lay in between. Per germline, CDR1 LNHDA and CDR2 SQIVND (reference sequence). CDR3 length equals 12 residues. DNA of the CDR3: TGTGCCAGTAGTATTACAGTTTATGAGCAGTTCTTC. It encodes CASSITVYEQFF.

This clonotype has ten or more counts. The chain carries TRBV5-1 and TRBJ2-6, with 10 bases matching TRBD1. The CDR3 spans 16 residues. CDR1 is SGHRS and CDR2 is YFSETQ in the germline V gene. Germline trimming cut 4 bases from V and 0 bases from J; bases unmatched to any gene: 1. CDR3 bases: TGCGCCAGCAGCGGGGACAGGGGCTCTGGGGCCAACGTCCTGACTTTC. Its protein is CASSGDRGSGANVLTF.